This T cell receptor (beta chain) was profiled in a study of T-cell memory formation after mild COVID-19. Study summary: TCR clusters mostly belonged to single donors. Study-level findings and limits: Among contracting clones, CD4+ were mainly CM/EM and CD8+ enriched in EMRA.

Employing constant-segment primers, 5'RACE generated TCR alpha and TCR beta cDNA libraries bearing sample barcodes and UMIs. From the 5' RACE reads, TCRdb called clonotypes with MiXCR, one entry per CDR3 protein. The data contain about 350,000 distinct CDR3 sequences, around 15% of them seen just once; the ten biggest clones take up about 24%. This clonotype was seen a few times. The antigen is undetermined. J lost 0 bases, V lost 8 bases, and 7 bases had no gene match. Germline V lookup: CDR1 SQVTM, CDR2 ANQGSEA. The CDR3 is 14 residues long. The sequence was collected from a man between 18 and 35 years old who had mild COVID-19 (a few samples of this study predate the infection). Cell type and time point are not known. The sequencing input was PBMCs or a T cell subset sorted from them (not recorded which). The J gene is TRBJ2-7, the V gene TRBV29-1; 10 nucleotides line up with TRBD1. The CDR3 reads CSTSGTGDSYEQYF. DNA of the CDR3: TGCAGCACATCCGGGACAGGGGACTCCTACGAGCAGTACTTC.